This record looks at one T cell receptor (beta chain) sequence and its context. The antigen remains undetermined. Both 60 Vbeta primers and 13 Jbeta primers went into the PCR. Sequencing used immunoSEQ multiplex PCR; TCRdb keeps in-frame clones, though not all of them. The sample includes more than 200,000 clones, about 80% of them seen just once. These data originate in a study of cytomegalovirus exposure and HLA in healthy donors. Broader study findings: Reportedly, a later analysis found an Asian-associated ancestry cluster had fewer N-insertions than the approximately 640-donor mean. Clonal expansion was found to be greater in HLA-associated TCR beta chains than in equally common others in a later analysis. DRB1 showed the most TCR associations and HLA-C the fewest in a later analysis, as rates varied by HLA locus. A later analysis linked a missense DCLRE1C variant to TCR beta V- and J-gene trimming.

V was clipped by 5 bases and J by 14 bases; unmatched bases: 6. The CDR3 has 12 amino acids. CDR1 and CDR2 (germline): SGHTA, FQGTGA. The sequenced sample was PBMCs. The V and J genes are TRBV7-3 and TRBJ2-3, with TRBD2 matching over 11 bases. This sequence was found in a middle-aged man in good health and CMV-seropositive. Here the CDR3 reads CASSVTSGSLYF. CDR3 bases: TGTGCCAGCAGCGTTACTAGCGGGAGTTTGTATTTT.